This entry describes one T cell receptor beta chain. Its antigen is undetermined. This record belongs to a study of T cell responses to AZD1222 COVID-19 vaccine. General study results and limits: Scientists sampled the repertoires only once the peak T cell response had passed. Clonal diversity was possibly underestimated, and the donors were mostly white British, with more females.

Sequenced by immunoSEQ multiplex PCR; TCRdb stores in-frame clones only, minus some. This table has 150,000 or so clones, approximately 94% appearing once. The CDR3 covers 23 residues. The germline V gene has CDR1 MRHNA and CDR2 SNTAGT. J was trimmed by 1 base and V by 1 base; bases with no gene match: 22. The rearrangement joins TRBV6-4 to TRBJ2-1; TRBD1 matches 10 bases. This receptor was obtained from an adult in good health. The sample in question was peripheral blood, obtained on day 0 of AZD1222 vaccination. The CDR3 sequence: CASSDCTIFKGQGYPVSYNEQFF. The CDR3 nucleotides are TGTGCCAGCAGTGACTGTACGATTTTTAAGGGACAGGGGTACCCTGTATCCTACAATGAGCAGTTCTTC.